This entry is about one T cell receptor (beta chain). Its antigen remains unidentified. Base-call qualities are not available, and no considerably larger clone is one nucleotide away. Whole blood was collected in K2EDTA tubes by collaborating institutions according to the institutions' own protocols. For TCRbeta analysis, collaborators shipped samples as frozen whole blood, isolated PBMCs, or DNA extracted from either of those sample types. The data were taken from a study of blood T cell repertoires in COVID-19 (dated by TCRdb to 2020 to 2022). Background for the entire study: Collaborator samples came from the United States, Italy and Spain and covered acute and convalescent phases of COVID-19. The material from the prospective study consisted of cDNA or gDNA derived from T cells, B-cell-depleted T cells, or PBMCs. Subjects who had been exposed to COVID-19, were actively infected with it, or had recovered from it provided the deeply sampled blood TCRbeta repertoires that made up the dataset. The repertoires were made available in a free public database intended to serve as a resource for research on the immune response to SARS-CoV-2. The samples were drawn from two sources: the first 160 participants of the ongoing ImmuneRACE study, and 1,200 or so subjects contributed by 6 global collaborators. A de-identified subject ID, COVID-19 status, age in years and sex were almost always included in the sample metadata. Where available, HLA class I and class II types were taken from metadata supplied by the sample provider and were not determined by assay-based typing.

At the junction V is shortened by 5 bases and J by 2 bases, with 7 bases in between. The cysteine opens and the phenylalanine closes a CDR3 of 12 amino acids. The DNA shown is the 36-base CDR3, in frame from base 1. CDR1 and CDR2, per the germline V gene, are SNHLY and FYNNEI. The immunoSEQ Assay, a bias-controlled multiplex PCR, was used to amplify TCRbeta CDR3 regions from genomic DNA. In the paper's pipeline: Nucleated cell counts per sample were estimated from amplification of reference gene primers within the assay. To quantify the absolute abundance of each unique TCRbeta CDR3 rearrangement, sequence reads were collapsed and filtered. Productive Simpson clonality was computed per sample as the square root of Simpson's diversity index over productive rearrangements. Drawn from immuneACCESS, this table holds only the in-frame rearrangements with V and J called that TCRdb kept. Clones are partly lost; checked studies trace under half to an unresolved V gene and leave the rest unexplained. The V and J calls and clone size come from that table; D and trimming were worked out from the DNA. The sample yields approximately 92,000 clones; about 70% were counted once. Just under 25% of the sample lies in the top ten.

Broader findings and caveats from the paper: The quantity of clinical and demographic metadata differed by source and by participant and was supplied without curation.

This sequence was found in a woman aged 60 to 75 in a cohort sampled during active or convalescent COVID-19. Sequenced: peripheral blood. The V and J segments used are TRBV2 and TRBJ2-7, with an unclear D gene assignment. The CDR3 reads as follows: CASSSLPYEQYF. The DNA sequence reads TGTGCCAGCAGTTCCCTACCCTACGAGCAGTACTTC.